One T cell receptor (beta chain) is described in this entry. No antigen is known for it. CDR3 length: 18 amino acids. CDR1 and CDR2 from the germline V gene are MNHNS and SASEGT. The V end was cut by 3 bases, the J end by 8 bases, with 25 bases between. This sample was taken from a study of cytomegalovirus exposure and HLA in healthy donors. Study-level information: There were 117 million unique TCR beta sequences, drawn from 150 million to 200 million T cells, in an earlier analysis.

A multiplex PCR was run with 60 Vbeta primers and 13 Jbeta primers. Here immunoSEQ multiplex PCR was the method, and the copy in TCRdb shows in-frame clones only, minus some. Of 160,000 or so clones listed, 80% are singletons. Study-level points and caveats: As was reported, the HLA-A and HLA-B alleles of most subjects were accurately predicted from TCR beta sequences.

The sequencing sample was made of PBMCs. The receptor's source is a man younger than 35 in good health and CMV-seropositive. V gene TRBV6-1 combines with J gene TRBJ1-4, with D unclear. CDR3 region: CASSEVLSMHPVWEKLFF. The CDR3 region has the DNA TGTGCCAGCAGTGAGGTCCTGTCCATGCACCCGGTCTGGGAAAAACTGTTTTTT.